Given below is one T cell receptor beta chain in context. The antigen is unknown. This specimen belongs to a study of T cell responses to AZD1222 COVID-19 vaccine. General study findings and limits: The number of AZD1222 recipients seropositive at baseline was only 6 or 7.

Some clones are missing from TCRdb's copy, which holds only in-frame ones; the method was immunoSEQ multiplex PCR. The sample records around 170,000 clones, about 86% being singletons. From germline, CDR1 is DFQATT and CDR2 SNEGSKA (reference sequence). The CDR3 loop spans 14 amino acids. Trimming removed 3 bases at V and 4 bases at J, with 15 bases between. Sequencing used peripheral blood, obtained 28 days after the second AZD1222 dose. This TCR was recovered from an adult who received the AZD1222 COVID-19 vaccine. This chain links TRBV20-1 with TRBJ1-1; possible D gene TRBD1, 6 bases. Here the CDR3 reads CSASSGWGATEAFF. The CDR3 region has the DNA TGCAGTGCTAGTTCCGGTTGGGGGGCCACTGAAGCTTTCTTT.